Below, 24 T cell receptor beta chains from the same sample are listed, as sequenced in a study of cytotoxic CD8 clonotypes in ibrutinib-treated CLL. Method: immunoSEQ multiplex PCR; TCRdb's copy keeps in-frame clones and lacks some. The repertoire holds more than 200,000 clones, with under 75% as singletons. This specimen was PBMCs, taken after 24 months of ibrutinib treatment. The origin of the receptors is a human donor with chronic lymphocytic leukemia.

The V and J genes are TRBV11-2 and TRBJ1-3; D may be TRBD1 (5 bases). The V end lost 0 bases, the J end lost 2 bases, and 11 bases lay between the germline ends. Germline assignment: CDR1 SGHAT and CDR2 FQNNGV. This CDR3 has 16 amino acids. The CDR3, as DNA: TGTGCCAGCAGCTTAGATCAGGCAGGGACTGGAAACACCATATATTTT. Translation gives CASSLDQAGTGNTIYF.

In its sample, this clone was seen a few times. The chain links TRBV5-1 to TRBJ2-5, with D possibly being TRBD2 (6 bases). Germline V gene lookup returns CDR1 SGHRS and CDR2 YFSETQ. V lost 3 bases, J lost 5 bases, and 20 bases lay in between. CDR3 length equals 16 residues. CDR3 region: CASSSLREAGAETQYF. CDR3 in DNA: TGCGCCAGCAGCTCCCTTAGGGAAGCGGGCGCTGAGACCCAGTACTTC.

This chain uses TRBV27 with TRBJ2-2, with D tentatively TRBD2 (5 bases). Germline V gives CDR1 MNHEY, CDR2 SMNVEV (reference sequence). There are 16 residues in the CDR3. The V end lost 5 bases, the J end lost 6 bases, and 19 bases lay between the germline ends. The CDR3 DNA reads TGTGCCAGCAGTCCTCCGAGAGGGTGGGGATCCGGGGAGCTGTTTTTT. Protein: CASSPPRGWGSGELFF.

The rearrangement joins TRBV7-2 to TRBJ1-3; TRBD1 aligns across 7 bases. Germline CDR1 is SGHTA and CDR2 is FQGNSA. The V and J ends lost 2 bases and 4 bases, in that order; junction bases with no gene match: 5. The CDR3 has 15 amino acids. The CDR3 DNA reads as TGTGCCAGCAGCTTACGGACAGGATTGGGAAACACCATATATTTT. It encodes CASSLRTGLGNTIYF.

The chain carries TRBV27 and TRBJ1-2, with no clear D. From germline, CDR1 is MNHEY and CDR2 SMNVEV (reference sequence). V gave up 1 base and J gave up 4 bases, with 7 bases separating them. The CDR3 contains 13 residues. Here the CDR3 reads CASSLFPTYGYTF. CDR3 nucleotides: TGTGCCAGCAGTTTATTCCCTACCTATGGCTACACCTTC.

The J gene is TRBJ1-5, the V gene TRBV28; perhaps TRBD1 as D (6 bases). Germline CDR1 reads MDHEN; CDR2 reads SYDVKM. This CDR3 contains 18 residues. V lost 2 bases to trimming and J lost 0 bases, with 17 bases between them. CDR3 loop: CASSLSFGGGRSNQPQHF. For the CDR3, the DNA is TGTGCCAGCAGTTTAAGTTTTGGAGGGGGTCGTAGCAATCAGCCCCAGCATTTT.

This CDR3 reads CASSLGGRSITGELFF. The CDR3 DNA is TGTGCCAGCAGCTTGGGAGGGAGGTCTATCACCGGGGAGCTGTTTTTT. The chain combines TRBV5-4 with TRBJ2-2, with D maybe TRBD2 (6 bases). The ends were cut back, 0 bases at V and 4 bases at J, with 13 bases in the middle. The V gene's germline CDR1 is SGHNT and CDR2 YYREEE (reference sequence). The CDR3 has 16 amino acids.

The V and J genes are TRBV19 and TRBJ2-4; a weak D match, TRBD2 (5 bases). Trimming took off 7 bases at V and 0 bases at J, with 13 bases between the two ends. The CDR3 totals 15 residues. CDR1 is LNHDA and CDR2 is SQIVND in the germline V gene (reference sequence). Written as DNA, the CDR3 is TGTGCCAGTACCCCGGGGTGGGAAGCCAAAAACATTCAGTACTTC. This sequence encodes CASTPGWEAKNIQYF.

The chain is built from TRBV14 and TRBJ2-5, with D uncertain. Germline CDR1 is SGHDN and CDR2 is FVKESK. V lost 1 base and J 1 base, leaving 4 bases between the germline ends. The CDR3 runs 13 residues. The CDR3 loop is CASSQAPQETQYF. CDR3 nucleotide sequence: TGTGCCAGCAGCCAAGCTCCCCAAGAGACCCAGTACTTC.

This chain connects TRBV7-6 to TRBJ2-7, with 10 bases identical to TRBD2. The junction had 5 bases not matched to a gene; V was cut back by 4 bases and J by 2 bases. The CDR3 sequence is 15 residues long. The germline V gene has CDR1 SGHVS and CDR2 FNYEAQ. The CDR3 is CASSSRTSGPYEQYF. The CDR3 nucleotides are TGTGCCAGCAGCTCGCGGACTAGCGGTCCCTACGAGCAGTACTTC.

The genes are TRBV5-5 and TRBJ1-5; D gene uncertain. V was cut by 2 bases and J by 11 bases, with 17 bases left in between. Germline V gives CDR1 SGHKS, CDR2 YYEKEE (reference sequence). This CDR3 is built from 14 residues. The CDR3 DNA reads TGTGCCAGCAGCTTAGGGCAGGTTGGCGGGTCCCAGCATTTT. It specifies CASSLGQVGGSQHF.

Only a few counts were recorded for this clone. The chain joins TRBV29-1 to TRBJ1-2; 7 bases align to TRBD1. This CDR3 is built from 12 residues. Germline V gene lookup returns CDR1 SQVTM and CDR2 ANQGSEA. J gave up 8 bases and V 6 bases, and 9 bases lay outside the gene matches. For the CDR3, the DNA is TGCAGCGTCCGGGACAGCGGTTTAGGCTACACCTTC. Its translation: CSVRDSGLGYTF.

The chain couples TRBV14 to TRBJ2-7; D is possibly TRBD2 (7 bases). The V and J ends lost 2 bases and 3 bases respectively, with 14 bases between them. The CDR3 length is 15 residues. The germline CDR1 and CDR2 sequences are SGHDN and FVKESK. CDR3 sequence: CASSQSGGGGYEQYF. In DNA, the CDR3 is TGTGCCAGCAGCCAATCTGGGGGAGGGGGCTACGAGCAGTACTTC.

The J gene is TRBJ2-3, the V gene TRBV19, with TRBD1 as a possible D gene (6 bases). CDR1 is LNHDA and CDR2 is SQIVND in the germline V gene (reference sequence). V lost 3 bases and J lost 5, with 18 bases in between. This CDR3 is built from 16 residues. The CDR3 DNA follows: TGTGCCAGTAGTATCAGGGGCGGTCCCGAGGGAGATACGCAGTATTTT. Protein product: CASSIRGGPEGDTQYF.

This clone was observed a handful of times. The CDR3 loop reads CASSEGEIFYGYTF. As DNA, the CDR3 is TGTGCCAGCAGTGAAGGAGAGATTTTCTATGGCTACACCTTC. The chain has TRBV2 and TRBJ1-2; D not certain. Deletions cut 1 base from V and 4 bases from J, with 10 bases between. The CDR3 contains 14 residues. Germline V gene sequence: CDR1 SNHLY, CDR2 FYNNEI.

This rearrangement joins TRBV29-1 to TRBJ2-7, with a possible D match to TRBD1 (6 bases). This CDR3 has 14 residues. Trimming shortened V by 3 bases and J by 2 bases, and 14 bases separated the two germline ends. Germline-derived CDR1 and CDR2 are SQVTM and ANQGSEA. The CDR3 is CSVEFSGTTYEQYF. The CDR3 DNA is TGCAGCGTTGAGTTTTCTGGGACAACCTACGAGCAGTACTTC.

This clone was seen only a few times. The genes are TRBV18 and TRBJ1-1; the match to TRBD1 covers 11 bases. The CDR3 totals 17 residues. The trim removed 6 bases at V and 4 bases at J, leaving 13 bases unmatched. Germline assignment: CDR1 KGHSH and CDR2 LQKENI. CDR3 protein: CASSPGTGGPVGTEAFF. The DNA for the CDR3 is TGTGCCAGCTCCCCTGGGACAGGGGGTCCGGTCGGCACTGAAGCTTTCTTT.

The chain joins TRBV30 to TRBJ1-5; D unclear. The CDR3 extends over 11 amino acids. Germline values: CDR1 GTSNPN, CDR2 SVGIG (reference sequence). V was trimmed by 6 bases and J by 3 bases, leaving 6 bases between them. The CDR3 protein is CACGINQPQHF. The CDR3 DNA is TGTGCCTGTGGCATCAATCAGCCCCAGCATTTT.

This rearrangement joins TRBV29-1 to TRBJ2-2; a weak D match, TRBD1 (6 bases). Germline CDR1 and CDR2: SQVTM and ANQGSEA. The CDR3 consists of 13 residues. The germline V and J ends were trimmed by 2 bases and 3 bases, with 7 bases remaining between them. The CDR3 sequence is CSVEQGYTGELFF. The CDR3 bases are TGCAGCGTTGAACAGGGGTACACCGGGGAGCTGTTTTTT.

The chain joins TRBV9 to TRBJ1-3; maybe TRBD1 (5 bases). The V gene's germline CDR1 is SGDLS and CDR2 YYNGEE. V was shortened by 4 bases and J by 2 bases, with 10 bases between the two germline ends. This CDR3 has 14 residues. As DNA, the CDR3 is TGTGCCAGCAGCCCGCAGGGAGCTGGAAACACCATATATTTT. Translating it yields CASSPQGAGNTIYF.

The genes are TRBV7-2 and TRBJ2-7; D uncertain. CDR1 is SGHTA, CDR2 FQGNSA, per germline. The V end was cut by 7 bases, the J end by 2 bases, with 18 bases between. This CDR3 is built from 15 residues. The CDR3 here is CASTTDRSKAYEQYF. CDR3 sequence (DNA): TGTGCCAGCACCACGGACCGGAGTAAAGCCTACGAGCAGTACTTC.

V gene TRBV27 combines with J gene TRBJ2-5; 11 nucleotides agree with TRBD2. After removal of 5 bases from V and 6 bases from J, the junction contained 8 bases not matched to a gene. CDR3 length: 15 amino acids. Germline V gene data show CDR1 as MNHEY and CDR2 as SMNVEV (reference sequence). The CDR3 DNA sequence: TGTGCCAGCAGTGCGTCTAGCGGGAGGATTCAGACCCAGTACTTC. This encodes CASSASSGRIQTQYF.

DNA for the CDR3: TGTGCCAGCAGCCAGGCACAGGGGGGAGGAACTGAAGCTTTCTTT. As protein: CASSQAQGGGTEAFF. The chain is built from TRBV4-2 and TRBJ1-1, with TRBD1 matching over 8 bases. The junction had 8 bases not matched to a gene; V was cut back by 3 bases and J by 5 bases. The CDR3 is made up of 15 amino acids. Per germline, CDR1 LGHNA and CDR2 YNFKEQ.

Only a few counts were recorded for this clone. The V call is TRBV2, the J call TRBJ2-3; perhaps TRBD2 as D (5 bases). The V gene lost 0 bases and the J gene lost 5 bases, with 9 bases spanning the gap. CDR1 is SNHLY, CDR2 FYNNEI, per germline. This CDR3 is built from 14 residues. The CDR3 loop reads CASSEAGAKDTQYF. In nucleotides, the CDR3 is TGTGCCAGCAGTGAAGCGGGAGCCAAAGATACGCAGTATTTT. The complete variable domain, with remaining parts taken from reference TRBV2 and TRBJ2-3, reads EPEVTQTPSHQVTQMGQEVILRCVPISNHLYFYWYRQILGQKVEFLVSFYNNEISEKSEIFDDQFSVERPDGSNFTLKIRSTKLEDSAMYFCASSEAGAKDTQYFGPGTRLTVL.